This TCR beta chain originates from a study of Tregs in tolerant kidney transplant recipients (dated by TCRdb to the late 2010s). Regarding the study in general: Before combined kidney and bone marrow transplantation, this study identified donor-specific regulatory T cells using TCRbeta sequencing and then followed those same cells after transplant.

A note on this clone: The target of this receptor is not known. It has no much larger one-base neighbor in the sample; base qualities were not kept.

The time point label here, explained by the study, means: 6 months after combined kidney and bone marrow transplant. The transplants used related donors along with nonmyeloablative bone marrow transplantation, and in the human trials mixed chimerism was transient. Unstimulated Tregs (CD4+CD25+CD127-), CD4+ non-Tregs (CD4+CD25-), CD4 and CD8 cells were FACS-sorted from thawed PBMCs. Several combined kidney and bone marrow transplant recipients from the ITN036ST trial were included as patients, and samples were available only from these trial subjects. Healthy control blood was separated into PBMCs by Ficoll density gradient and cryopreserved, and patient PBMCs were collected both before and after transplant. For TCRbeta CDR3 sequencing, genomic DNA from the sorted cells was extracted using the QIAGEN DNeasy Blood and Tissue Kit. High-throughput TCRbeta CDR3 sequencing, including PCR amplification with bias correction and internal controls, was performed commercially through immunoSEQ. For the original study's pipeline: A unique productive TCRbeta sequence was defined by the CDR3 nucleotide sequence when primers matched, and otherwise by the CDR3 amino acid sequence together with the Vbeta and Jbeta genes. To correct sorting error, sequences shared between sorted populations at a frequency ratio of 2:1 or less were removed; the rest were assigned to the higher population. A sequence was defined as donor-reactive if the sequence was expanded at least 5-fold in CFSE-low cells compared with unstimulated cells and had a frequency of at least 0.01% in CFSE-low cells. Jensen-Shannon divergence calculated on the top 100 TCRbeta sequences ranked by frequency was used to measure repertoire divergence. When a sample had multiple sequencing runs, each run was corrected for sorting error separately and the runs were then pooled. Imported from immuneACCESS, the table was reduced by TCRdb to in-frame sequences with V and J called. These copies leave out some clones; in studies compared against another copy, an unresolved V gene accounts for under half, and the cause of the remainder is not known. V and J calls and clone size follow that table, whereas D and trimming were derived from the DNA. This sample is represented by roughly 64,000 clones; around 87% of them were singletons. The ten biggest clones cover more than 3% of the sample.

Study-wide findings and limitations: The study was limited by small patient numbers, and the findings need validation in larger populations and under other immunosuppression protocols. Biological reproducibility was not directly addressed, though technical replication error appeared minimal. In tolerant patients, the expansion of donor-specific Tregs was greater than global Treg expansion, suggesting that the expansion was antigen-driven rather than nonspecific. For some patients the PCR primers changed over time, which made it impossible to compare the samples from those patients at the nucleotide level. Expanding Tregs with activated donor B cells appeared to identify the most biologically relevant and donor-specific TCRbeta repertoire.

The germline V gene provides CDR1 SGHVS and CDR2 FQNEAQ. CDR3 length: 18 amino acids, cysteine to phenylalanine. Only CDR3 DNA is held: 54 bases, read in frame from base 1. The junction shows trimming of 5 bases on V and 2 bases on J, and the gene matches do not reach 13 bases of it. The chain is made from TRBV7-8 and TRBJ2-2, with 8 bases aligning to TRBD2. The origin of this receptor is a human patient who received a combined kidney and bone marrow transplant. In transplant recipients, some T cells may be of donor rather than host origin. The material was CD4+ T cells from blood (PBMCs), obtained 6 months after the transplant. CDR3 sequence: CASSQLALAGRNTGELFF. The nucleotide sequence reads TGTGCCAGCAGCCAGCTGGCGCTAGCGGGCCGAAACACCGGGGAGCTGTTTTTT. Joined to the reference TRBV7-8 and TRBJ2-2 proteins, this CDR3 gives the full variable domain: GAGVSQSPRYKVAKRGQDVALRCDPISGHVSLFWYQQALGQGPEFLTYFQNEAQLDKSGLPSDRFFAERPEGSVSTLKIQRTQQEDSAVYLCASSQLALAGRNTGELFFGEGSRLTVL.